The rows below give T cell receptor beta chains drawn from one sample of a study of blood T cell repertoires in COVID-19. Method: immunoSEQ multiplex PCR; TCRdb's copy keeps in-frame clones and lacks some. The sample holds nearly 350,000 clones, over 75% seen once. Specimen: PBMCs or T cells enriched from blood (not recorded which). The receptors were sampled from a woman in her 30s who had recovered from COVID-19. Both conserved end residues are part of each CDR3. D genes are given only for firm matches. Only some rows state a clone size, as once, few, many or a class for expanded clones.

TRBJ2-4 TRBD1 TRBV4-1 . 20 TGCGCCAGCAGCCAGGGGCCCCCGGGACAGGGTACGAACGTTATGTACATTCAGTACTTC CASSQGPPGQGTNVMYIQYF
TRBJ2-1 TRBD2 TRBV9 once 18 TGTGCCAGCAGCTTAAGCTTGCCTGGACTAGCGGGGAACAATGAGCAGTTCTTC CASSLSLPGLAGNNEQFF
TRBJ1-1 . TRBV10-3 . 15 TGTGCCATCAGTGAACTCTCCGGGGGGAACACTGAAGCTTTCTTT CAISELSGGNTEAFF
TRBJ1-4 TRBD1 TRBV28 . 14 TGTGCCAGCACCCAACGGGACAGGGGTGTTCAACTGTTTTTT CASTQRDRGVQLFF
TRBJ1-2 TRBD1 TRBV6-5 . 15 TGTGCCAGCAGAGGAATTGGACAGGCTAACTATGGCTACACCTTC CASRGIGQANYGYTF
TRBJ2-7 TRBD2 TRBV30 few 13 TGTGCCTGGAGTCGGACTAGCTACTACGAGCAGTACTTC CAWSRTSYYEQYF
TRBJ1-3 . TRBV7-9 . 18 TGTGCCAGCAGCTCCCGAGTGGAGGATCGAACCCCTGGAAACACCATATATTTT CASSSRVEDRTPGNTIYF
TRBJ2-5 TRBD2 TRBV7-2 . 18 TGTGCCAGCAGCTTAGGGCTAGCGGGGGGACTGGGGCGGGAGACCCAGTACTTC CASSLGLAGGLGRETQYF
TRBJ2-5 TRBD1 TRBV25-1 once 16 TGTGCCAGCAGTGAATTCCGACAGGGGGCAACTGAGACCCAGTACTTC CASSEFRQGATETQYF
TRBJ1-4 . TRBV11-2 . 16 TGTGCCAGCAGCTTAGTCTCGGGTGCAAGCGGAGAAAAACTGTTTTTT CASSLVSGASGEKLFF
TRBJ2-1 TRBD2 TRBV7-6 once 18 TGTGCCAGCAGCTTGGTTGGGGTAGCGGGATACTCCTACAATGAGCAGTTCTTC CASSLVGVAGYSYNEQFF
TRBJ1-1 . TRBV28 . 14 TGTGCCAGCAGTTTGGGGGGGCAGGGGACTGAAGCTTTCTTT CASSLGGQGTEAFF
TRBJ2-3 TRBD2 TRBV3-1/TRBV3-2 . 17 TGTGCCAGCAGCCAAGGCGGACTAGCGGGGGGAACGGATACGCAGTATTTT CASSQGGLAGGTDTQYF
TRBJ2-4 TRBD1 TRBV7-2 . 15 TGTGCCAGCAGCTTACCCCCGGGACAGGGTAACATTCAGTACTTC CASSLPPGQGNIQYF
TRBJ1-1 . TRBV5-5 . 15 TGTGCCAGCAGCTTGCCTCTGGGGGAGGCGACTGAAGCTTTCTTT CASSLPLGEATEAFF
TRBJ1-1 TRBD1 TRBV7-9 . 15 TGTGCCAGCAGCTCTGGACAGGGCGGAGGTGCTGAAGCTTTCTTT CASSSGQGGGAEAFF
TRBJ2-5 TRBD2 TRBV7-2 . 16 TGTGCCAGCAGCTTAGGGTTAGCGGGGGGGCAAGAGACCCAGTACTTC CASSLGLAGGQETQYF
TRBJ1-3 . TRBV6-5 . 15 TGTGCCACCGGGGGAGCGGGACACACTGGAAACACCATATATTTT CATGGAGHTGNTIYF